The clone carrying this TCR beta chain has a handful of counts. Its antigen is unidentified. The germline V gene encodes CDR1 MNHEY and CDR2 SMNVEV (reference sequence). The junction had 9 bases not matched to a gene; V was cut back by 5 bases and J by 2 bases. The CDR3 extends over 17 amino acids. The data stem from a study of CD8+ T cells in alopecia areata. Whole-study results and caveats: Normal skin's resident alphabeta T cells are sequenced alongside lesional scalp T cells.

Alopecia areata patients provided lesional scalp punch biopsies and peripheral blood, both collected for the study. RNA extraction and reverse transcription yielded cDNA as sequencing template. The data were produced by immunoSEQ multiplex PCR, yet TCRdb's version contains in-frame clones alone and is incomplete. The profile shows some 170,000 clones, roughly 70% of them singletons. The chain uses TRBV27 and TRBJ2-7; 13 bases fit TRBD2. The material sequenced was CD8+ T cells sorted from blood, taken at week 0. This receptor was taken from a human donor with alopecia areata. CDR3 sequence reads: CASSLFGTSGVTYEQYF. For the CDR3, the DNA is TGTGCCAGCAGTCTATTCGGGACTAGCGGGGTCACCTACGAGCAGTACTTC.